The clone carrying this T cell receptor (beta chain) was counted only a few times. Its cognate antigen is unknown. Reverse transcription of all isolated RNA meant that expressed TCRB transcripts were sequenced. The method was immunoSEQ multiplex PCR; TCRdb's version includes in-frame clones alone and lacks a portion of them. The sample lists about 340,000 clones, around 9.7% seen once, with 1% in the top ten. CD45RO/CCR7/CD25/CD127/CD95/CD27 staining was used to isolate CD4+ naive, central memory, regulatory and stem cell-like memory cells by sorting. The purity of all sorted populations exceeded 95%. These data belong to a study of beta chain features in type 1 diabetes. About the research overall: On cell yields, gender and age, patients and healthy donors were similar. The study, taken as a whole, reports: Small HLA sub-analyses could not settle whether HLA shapes TCRB rearrangement. Among all four CD4+ subsets, Type 1 diabetes patients had TCRB CDR3s that were moderately but significantly shorter.

CDR1 is DFQATT, CDR2 SNEGSKA, per germline (reference sequence). Trimming removed 6 bases from V and 5 bases from J, with 10 bases in between. CDR3 size: 11 residues. Material for sequencing was central memory CD4+ T cells from blood. This chain uses TRBV20-1 with TRBJ2-5, with D unresolved. This sequence was found in a man aged 25-40 years with type 1 diabetes. DNA for the CDR3: TGCAGTGCCTATCCAGCGGAGACCCAGTACTTC. Its protein is CSAYPAETQYF.